This T cell receptor (beta chain) was profiled in a study of tumor-infiltrating lymphocytes in primary liver carcinoma. Using a constant-region primer together with ProtoScript II reverse transcriptase, TCR beta cDNA was made from around 500 ng of total RNA. Slightly modified ARM-PCR with three nested multiplex PCR rounds yielded TCR beta libraries. TCRdb re-called the multiplex PCR reads with MiXCR, one entry per CDR3 protein. The sample holds more than 45,000 distinct CDR3 sequences, 70% to 85% seen once. The sample holds one count of this clonotype. A clone one base away is much larger, so this may be a read error. Unsorted bulk tissue (about 20-30 mg) underwent RNA and DNA co-extraction. Per tumor, sampling covered five separate regions. This TCR came from a middle-aged man with primary liver carcinoma and hepatitis B virus infection. Sample: liver tumor tissue from sampling region 3. Noted subset: tumor region T3, left-lateral pole.

CDR3 in amino acids: CACSLASGGHNEQFF. In nucleotides, the CDR3 is TGCGCCTGCAGCTTGGCTAGCGGGGGGCACAATGAGCAGTTCTTC. The rearrangement uses TRBV5-1 and TRBJ2-1; 11 positions agree with TRBD2. In germline, CDR1 is SGHRS, CDR2 YFSETQ. The CDR3 loop spans 15 amino acids.